This T cell receptor (beta chain) was sequenced for a study of T cell responses to AZD1222 COVID-19 vaccine. With 2 bases removed from V and 1 base from J, the gap between germline ends came to 6 bases. CDR3 length equals 13 residues. Germline loops: CDR1 SNHLY, CDR2 FYNNEI. Generated by immunoSEQ multiplex PCR, the TCRdb table keeps only in-frame clones and is missing some. This sample carries approximately 88,000 clones, roughly 89% of them seen once, and the ten largest clones take roughly 4.9%. About this clone: Its target is not known.

Study-wide results and limits: Mostly white British, mostly female donors; authors suggested clonal diversity may be underestimated. Two AZD1222 doses significantly raised spike-specific TCR breadth and depth over controls. Among vaccine-associated CD4 TCRs, coverage spanned spike, with dominance at 160-218 and 743-854. Baseline antibody screening turned up just a handful of seropositive AZD1222 recipients.

The source was peripheral blood, collected 28 days after the second AZD1222 dose. The receptor comes from an adult who received the AZD1222 COVID-19 vaccine. This chain connects TRBV2 to TRBJ2-7; D is unclear. The DNA of the CDR3 is TGTGCCAGCAGTGAACTTTCTTCCTACGAGCAGTACTTC. Translation gives CASSELSSYEQYF.